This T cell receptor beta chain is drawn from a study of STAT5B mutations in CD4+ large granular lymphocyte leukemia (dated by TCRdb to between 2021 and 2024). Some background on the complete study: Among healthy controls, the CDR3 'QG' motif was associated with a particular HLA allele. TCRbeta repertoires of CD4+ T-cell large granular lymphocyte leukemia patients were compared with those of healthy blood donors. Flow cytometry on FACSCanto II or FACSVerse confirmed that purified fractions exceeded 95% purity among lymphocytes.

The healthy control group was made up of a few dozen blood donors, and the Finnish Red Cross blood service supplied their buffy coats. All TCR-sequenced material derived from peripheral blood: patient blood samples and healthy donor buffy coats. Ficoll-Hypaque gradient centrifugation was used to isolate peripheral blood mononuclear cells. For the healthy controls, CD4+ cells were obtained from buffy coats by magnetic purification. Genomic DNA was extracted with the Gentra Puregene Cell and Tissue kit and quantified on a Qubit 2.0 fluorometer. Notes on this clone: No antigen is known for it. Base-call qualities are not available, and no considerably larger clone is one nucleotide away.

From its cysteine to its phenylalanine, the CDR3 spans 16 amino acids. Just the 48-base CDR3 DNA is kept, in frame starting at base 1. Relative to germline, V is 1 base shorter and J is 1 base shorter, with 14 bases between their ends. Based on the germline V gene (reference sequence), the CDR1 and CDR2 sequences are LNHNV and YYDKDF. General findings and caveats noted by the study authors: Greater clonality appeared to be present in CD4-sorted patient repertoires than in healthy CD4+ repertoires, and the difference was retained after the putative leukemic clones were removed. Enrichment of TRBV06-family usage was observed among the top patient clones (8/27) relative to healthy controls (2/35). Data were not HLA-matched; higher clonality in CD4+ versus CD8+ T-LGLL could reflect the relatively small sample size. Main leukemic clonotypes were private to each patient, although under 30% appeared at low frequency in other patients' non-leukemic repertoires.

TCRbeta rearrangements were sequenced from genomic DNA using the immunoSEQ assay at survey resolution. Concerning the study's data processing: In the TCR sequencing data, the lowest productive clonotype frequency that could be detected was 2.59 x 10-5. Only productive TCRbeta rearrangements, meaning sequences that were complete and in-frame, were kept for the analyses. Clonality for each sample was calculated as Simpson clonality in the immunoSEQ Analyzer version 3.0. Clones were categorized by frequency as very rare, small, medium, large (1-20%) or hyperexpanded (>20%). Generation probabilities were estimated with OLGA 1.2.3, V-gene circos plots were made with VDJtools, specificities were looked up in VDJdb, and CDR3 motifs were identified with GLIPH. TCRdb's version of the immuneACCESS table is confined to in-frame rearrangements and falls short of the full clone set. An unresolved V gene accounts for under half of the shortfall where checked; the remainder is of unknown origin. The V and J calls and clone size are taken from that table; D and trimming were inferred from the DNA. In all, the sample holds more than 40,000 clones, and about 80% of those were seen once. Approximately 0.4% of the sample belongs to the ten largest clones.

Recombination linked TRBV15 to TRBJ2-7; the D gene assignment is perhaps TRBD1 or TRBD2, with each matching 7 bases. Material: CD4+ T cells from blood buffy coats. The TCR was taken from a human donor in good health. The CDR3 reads CATSRGGGRGSYEQYF. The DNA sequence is TGTGCCACCAGCAGAGGCGGGGGCAGGGGGTCCTACGAGCAGTACTTC.